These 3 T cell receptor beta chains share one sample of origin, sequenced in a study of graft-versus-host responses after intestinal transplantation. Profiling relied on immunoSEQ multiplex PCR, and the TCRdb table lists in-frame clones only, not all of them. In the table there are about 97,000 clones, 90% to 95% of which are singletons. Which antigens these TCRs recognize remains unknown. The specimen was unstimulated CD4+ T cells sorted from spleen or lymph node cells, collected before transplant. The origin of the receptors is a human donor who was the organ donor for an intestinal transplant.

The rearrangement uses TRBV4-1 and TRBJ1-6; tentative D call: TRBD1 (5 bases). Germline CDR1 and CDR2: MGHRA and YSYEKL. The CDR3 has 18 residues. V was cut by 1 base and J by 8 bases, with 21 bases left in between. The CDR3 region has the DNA TGCGCCAGCAGCCAAGTATTTAGGGGCTCCTTGGGGTATTCACCCCTCCACTTT. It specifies CASSQVFRGSLGYSPLHF.

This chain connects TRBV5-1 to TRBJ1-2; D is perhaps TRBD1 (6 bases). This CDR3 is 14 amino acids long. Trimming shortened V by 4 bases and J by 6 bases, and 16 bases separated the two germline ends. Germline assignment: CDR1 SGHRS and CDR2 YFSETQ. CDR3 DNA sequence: TGCGCCAGCAGCGCCGGGACACTCCTCGATGGCTACACCTTC. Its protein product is CASSAGTLLDGYTF.

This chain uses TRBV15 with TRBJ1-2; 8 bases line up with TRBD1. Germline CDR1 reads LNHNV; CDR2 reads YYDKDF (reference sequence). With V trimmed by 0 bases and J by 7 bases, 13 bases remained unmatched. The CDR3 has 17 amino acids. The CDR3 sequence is CATSRDRGTGSRGGYTF. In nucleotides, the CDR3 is TGTGCCACCAGCAGAGATCGCGGGACAGGATCAAGGGGTGGCTACACCTTC.